This T cell receptor beta chain was recovered during a study of T-cell reconstitution after alpha-beta-depleted transplantation in children. For TCRbeta, the library was prepared with unique molecular identifiers. From the PCR reads, TCRdb called clonotypes with MiXCR, one entry per CDR3 protein. The table includes about 400,000 distinct CDR3 sequences, about a fifth detected once. The germline CDR1 and CDR2 sequences are DFQATT and SNEGSKA (reference sequence). Trimming removed 0 bases at V and 0 bases at J, with 9 bases between. The CDR3 is made up of 15 amino acids. The chain joins TRBV20-1 to TRBJ1-5; possibly TRBD1 for D (5 bases). This TCR was sampled from a human donor who donated a stem cell graft to a child with acute myeloid leukemia. The material sequenced was PBMCs from the stem cell graft donor, taken from the stem cell graft. CDR3 nucleotides: TGCAGTGCTAGAGATCGGGACTATAGCAATCAGCCCCAGCATTTT. The encoded protein is CSARDRDYSNQPQHF.